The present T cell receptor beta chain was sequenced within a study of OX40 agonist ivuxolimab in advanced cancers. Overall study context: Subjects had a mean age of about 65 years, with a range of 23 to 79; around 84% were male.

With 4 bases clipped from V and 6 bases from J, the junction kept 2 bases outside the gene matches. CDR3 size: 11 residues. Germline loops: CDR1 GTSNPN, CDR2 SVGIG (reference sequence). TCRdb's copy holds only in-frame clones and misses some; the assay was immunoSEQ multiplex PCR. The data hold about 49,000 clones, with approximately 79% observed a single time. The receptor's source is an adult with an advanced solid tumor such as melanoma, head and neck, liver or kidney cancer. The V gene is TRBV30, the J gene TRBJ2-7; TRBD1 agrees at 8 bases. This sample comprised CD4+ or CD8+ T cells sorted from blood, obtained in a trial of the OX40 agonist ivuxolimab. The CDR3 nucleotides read TGTGCCTGGAAACAGGGGGGCGAGCAGTACTTC. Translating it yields CAWKQGGEQYF.